This T cell receptor (beta chain) was identified during a study of sequential checkpoint blockade in melanoma. The repertoire was sequenced with immunoSEQ multiplex PCR; TCRdb's copy has only in-frame clones and lacks some. The sample has 15,000 to 20,000 clones, roughly two thirds seen once. In the case of this clone: One end of the junction does not line up with germline, which may come from a read error.

Stated treatment: randomized to nivolumab then ipilimumab (arm A) or the reverse (arm B). None of the patients previously received DNA-damaging chemotherapy. Sequencing used CD8+ T cells sorted from blood (inferred from file names), obtained from a patient given nivolumab and ipilimumab in sequence. The sequence was collected from a human donor with melanoma.

DNA of the CDR3: TGTGCCAGCAGCTTAGCCAGTCAGGGGAACGCTGAAGCTTTCTTT. Translated, it gives CASSLASQGNAEAFF. The chain couples TRBV13 to TRBJ1-1, with TRBD1 as a possible D gene (6 bases). CDR3 length equals 15 residues. Looked up from germline, CDR1 is PRHDT and CDR2 is FYEKMQ (reference sequence).